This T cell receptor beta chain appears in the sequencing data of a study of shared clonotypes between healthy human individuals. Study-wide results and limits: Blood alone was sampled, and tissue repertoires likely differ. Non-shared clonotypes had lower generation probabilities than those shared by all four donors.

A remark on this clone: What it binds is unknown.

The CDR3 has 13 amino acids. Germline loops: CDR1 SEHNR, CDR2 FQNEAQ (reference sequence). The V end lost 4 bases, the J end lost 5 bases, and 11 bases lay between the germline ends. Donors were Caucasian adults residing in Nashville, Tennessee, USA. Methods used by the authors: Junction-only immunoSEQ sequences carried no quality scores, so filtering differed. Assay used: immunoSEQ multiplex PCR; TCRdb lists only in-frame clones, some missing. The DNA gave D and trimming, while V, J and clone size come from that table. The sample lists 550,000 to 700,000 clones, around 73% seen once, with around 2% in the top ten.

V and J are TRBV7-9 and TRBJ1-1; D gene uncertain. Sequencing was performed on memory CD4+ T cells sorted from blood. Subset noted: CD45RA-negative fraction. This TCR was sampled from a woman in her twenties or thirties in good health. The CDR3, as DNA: TGTGCCAGCAGCTCAGGTCGCGGGACTGAAGCTTTCTTT. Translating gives CASSSGRGTEAFF.